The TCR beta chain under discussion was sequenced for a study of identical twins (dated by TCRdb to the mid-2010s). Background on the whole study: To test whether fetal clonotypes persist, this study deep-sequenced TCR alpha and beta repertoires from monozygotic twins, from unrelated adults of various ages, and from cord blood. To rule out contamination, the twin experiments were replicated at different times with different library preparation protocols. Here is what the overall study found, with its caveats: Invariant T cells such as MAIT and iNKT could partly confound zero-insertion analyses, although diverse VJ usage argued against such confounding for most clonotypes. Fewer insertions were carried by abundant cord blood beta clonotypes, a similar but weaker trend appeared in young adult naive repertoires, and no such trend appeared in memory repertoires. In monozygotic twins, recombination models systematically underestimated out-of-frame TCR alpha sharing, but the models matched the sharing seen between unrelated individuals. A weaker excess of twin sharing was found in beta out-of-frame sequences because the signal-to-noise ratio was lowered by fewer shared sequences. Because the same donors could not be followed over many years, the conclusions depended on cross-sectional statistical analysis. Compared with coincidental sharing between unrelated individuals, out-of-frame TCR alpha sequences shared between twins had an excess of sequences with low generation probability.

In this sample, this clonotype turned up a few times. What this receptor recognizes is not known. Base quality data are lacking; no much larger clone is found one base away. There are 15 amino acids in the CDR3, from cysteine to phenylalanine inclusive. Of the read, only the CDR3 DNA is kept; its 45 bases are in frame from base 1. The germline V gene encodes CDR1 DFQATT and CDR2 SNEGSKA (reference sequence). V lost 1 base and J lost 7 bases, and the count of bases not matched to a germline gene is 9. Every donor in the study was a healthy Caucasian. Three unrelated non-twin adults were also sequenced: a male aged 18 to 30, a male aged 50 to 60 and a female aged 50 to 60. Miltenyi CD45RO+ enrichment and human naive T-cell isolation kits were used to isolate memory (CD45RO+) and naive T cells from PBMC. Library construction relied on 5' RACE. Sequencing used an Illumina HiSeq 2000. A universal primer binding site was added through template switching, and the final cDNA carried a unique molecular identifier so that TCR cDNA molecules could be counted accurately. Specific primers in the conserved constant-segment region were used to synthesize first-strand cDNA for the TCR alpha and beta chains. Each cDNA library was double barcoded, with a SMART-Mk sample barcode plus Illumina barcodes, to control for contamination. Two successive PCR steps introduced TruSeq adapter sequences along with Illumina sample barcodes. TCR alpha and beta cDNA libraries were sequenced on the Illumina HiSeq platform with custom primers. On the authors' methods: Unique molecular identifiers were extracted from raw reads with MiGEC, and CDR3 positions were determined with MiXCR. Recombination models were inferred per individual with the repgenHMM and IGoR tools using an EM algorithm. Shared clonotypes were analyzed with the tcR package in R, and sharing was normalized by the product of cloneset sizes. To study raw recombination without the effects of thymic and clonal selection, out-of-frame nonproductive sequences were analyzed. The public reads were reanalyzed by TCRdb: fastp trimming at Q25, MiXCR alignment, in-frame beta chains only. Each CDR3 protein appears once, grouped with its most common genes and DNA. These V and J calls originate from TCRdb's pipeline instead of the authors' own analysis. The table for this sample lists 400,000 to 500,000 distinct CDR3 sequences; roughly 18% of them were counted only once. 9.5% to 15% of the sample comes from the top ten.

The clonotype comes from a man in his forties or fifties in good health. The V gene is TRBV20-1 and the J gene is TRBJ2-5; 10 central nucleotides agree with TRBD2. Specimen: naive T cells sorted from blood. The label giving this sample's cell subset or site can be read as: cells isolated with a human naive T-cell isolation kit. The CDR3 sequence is CSARGTSGTSRTQYF. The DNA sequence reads TGCAGTGCTAGAGGGACTAGCGGAACCTCCCGGACCCAGTACTTC.